What follows are 2 T cell receptor beta chains derived from one specimen sequenced in a study of high-grade serous ovarian cancer treatment subgroups. Clones were read by immunoSEQ multiplex PCR, and TCRdb kept only the in-frame ones, dropping some. Here the sample spans around 20,000 clones, roughly four fifths being singletons. Tumor samples were taken before definitive surgery or chemotherapy. Sequencing was done on a sample of tumor tissue. The receptors shown here come from a human donor with high-grade serous ovarian cancer.

The V call is TRBV7-9, the J call TRBJ2-5; the match to TRBD2 covers 12 bases. The J call could be wrong; TRBJ2-7 is a better fit for the DNA end. Germline V CDR1 and CDR2: SEHNR, FQNEAQ (reference sequence). The CDR3 consists of 15 residues. Here the CDR3 reads CASSSGLAGINEQYF. In nucleotides, the CDR3 is TGTGCCAGCAGCTCAGGACTAGCGGGAATCAACGAGCAGTACTTC.

This clone was recorded only once. The chain couples TRBV18 to TRBJ1-2; 8 bases align to TRBD1. The ends lost 0 bases at V and 3 bases at J; junction bases unmatched: 0. This CDR3 is built from 14 residues. The germline V gene encodes CDR1 KGHSH and CDR2 LQKENI. The CDR3 region is CASSPPTGDYGYTF. The DNA of the CDR3 is TGTGCCAGCTCACCACCGACAGGGGACTATGGCTACACCTTC.